The 5 T cell receptor beta chains below were found in one sample sequenced in a study of blood T cell repertoires in COVID-19 (dated by TCRdb to about 2020). Receptor libraries were prepared by the immunoSEQ multiplex PCR assay. What TCRdb holds here is the immuneACCESS table cut down to in-frame rearrangements. Part of the clones is not present; checked against another copy, under half of the missing clones reflect an unresolved V gene, and the others are unexplained. The sample table lists some 330,000 clones, roughly 90% of them with a count of one. The top ten constitute about 18% of the sample. The source material was PBMCs or T cells enriched from blood (not recorded which). All receptors derive from a woman aged 30 to 39 who had recovered from COVID-19.

V gene TRBV28 combines with J gene TRBJ1-2; D remains unclear. V was shortened by 1 base and J by 5 bases, with 11 bases between the two germline ends. The CDR3 spans 14 residues. Germline CDR1 reads MDHEN; CDR2 reads SYDVKM. The DNA for the CDR3 is TGTGCCAGCAGTTTATTCGGAGGGTTTTATGGCTACACCTTC. Translated: CASSLFGGFYGYTF.

The chain joins TRBV7-2 to TRBJ1-3; D gene uncertain. Trimming took off 3 bases at V and 0 bases at J, with 15 bases between the two ends. The CDR3 extends over 17 amino acids. From germline, CDR1 is SGHTA and CDR2 FQGNSA. The CDR3 loop is CASSFEVNPLSGNTIYF. As DNA, the CDR3 is TGTGCCAGCAGCTTCGAAGTAAATCCACTCTCTGGAAACACCATATATTTT.

The chain couples TRBV19 to TRBJ2-5; 10 bases agree with TRBD1. The CDR3 runs 16 residues. Germline V gene data show CDR1 as LNHDA and CDR2 as SQIVND (reference sequence). J gave up 0 bases and V 4 bases, and 5 bases lay outside the gene matches. The CDR3 here is CASSKPGQGNQETQYF. Here the CDR3 DNA reads TGTGCCAGTAGTAAACCGGGACAGGGGAACCAAGAGACCCAGTACTTC.

The CDR3 sequence is CASSNGQGYGYTF. CDR3 DNA: TGTGCCAGCAGTAACGGACAGGGGTATGGCTACACCTTC. The chain is built from TRBV27 and TRBJ1-2; 9 positions match TRBD1. CDR1 and CDR2 (germline): MNHEY, SMNVEV (reference sequence). V lost 5 bases and J lost 5; bases outside the gene matches: 3. The CDR3 extends over 13 amino acids.

This rearrangement joins TRBV28 to TRBJ2-2; D is perhaps TRBD2 (5 bases). Trimming took 7 bases from V and 6 from J, leaving 24 bases between them. This CDR3 has 17 amino acids. Germline V gene data show CDR1 as MDHEN and CDR2 as SYDVKM. CDR3 in amino acids: CASKVRAVLSLAGELFF. The CDR3 nucleotides read TGTGCCAGCAAGGTCCGAGCGGTACTATCTCTCGCCGGGGAGCTGTTTTTT.